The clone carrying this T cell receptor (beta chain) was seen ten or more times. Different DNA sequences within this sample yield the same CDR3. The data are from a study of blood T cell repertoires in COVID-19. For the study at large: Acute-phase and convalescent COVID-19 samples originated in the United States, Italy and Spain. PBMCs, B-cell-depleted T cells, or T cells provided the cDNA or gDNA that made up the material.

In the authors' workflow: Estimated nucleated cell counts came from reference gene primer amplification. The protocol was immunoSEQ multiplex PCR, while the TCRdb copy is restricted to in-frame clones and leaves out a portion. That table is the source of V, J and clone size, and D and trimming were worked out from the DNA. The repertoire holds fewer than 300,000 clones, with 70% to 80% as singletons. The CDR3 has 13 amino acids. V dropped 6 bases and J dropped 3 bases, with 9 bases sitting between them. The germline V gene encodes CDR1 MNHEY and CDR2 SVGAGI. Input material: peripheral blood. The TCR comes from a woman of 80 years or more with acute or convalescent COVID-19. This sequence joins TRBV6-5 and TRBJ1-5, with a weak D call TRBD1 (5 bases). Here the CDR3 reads CASRQVNNQPQHF. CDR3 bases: TGTGCCAGCAGACAGGTGAACAATCAGCCCCAGCATTTT.